The 24 T cell receptor beta chains listed next were all sequenced from one sample in a study of blood T cell repertoires in COVID-19. Sequenced by immunoSEQ multiplex PCR; TCRdb stores in-frame clones only, minus some. This table has about 55,000 clones, more than 70% appearing once. The source material was peripheral blood. The receptors were sampled from a man between 60 and 75 years old with active COVID-19.

CDR3 protein: CASSQVFAGVRNEQFF. DNA of the CDR3: TGTGCCAGCAGCCAAGTTTTCGCGGGAGTCCGCAATGAGCAGTTCTTC. The V and J genes are TRBV3-1 (or the pseudogene TRBV3-2) and TRBJ2-1; 7 bases are shared with TRBD2. The trim removed 1 base at V and 6 bases at J, leaving 9 bases unmatched. The CDR3 extends over 16 amino acids. CDR1 LGHDT and CDR2 YNNKEL come from the germline V gene (reference sequence).

This clone occurred a few times. V usage is TRBV7-3 and J usage is TRBJ2-1; TRBD2 aligns across 12 bases. The CDR3 covers 16 residues. The V gene end was trimmed by 5 bases and the J gene end by 1 base; junction bases not matched to a gene: 3. CDR1 and CDR2 (germline): SGHTA, FQGTGA. The CDR3 nucleotides are TGTGCCAGCAGCGCTGGACTAGCGGGGTCCTACAATGAGCAGTTCTTC. The encoded protein is CASSAGLAGSYNEQFF.

The chain employs TRBV9 and TRBJ2-7; TRBD2 matches 12 bases. CDR3 length: 17 amino acids. Trimming at V came to 4 bases and at J to 5 bases, leaving 13 bases not matched to a gene. Looked up from germline, CDR1 is SGDLS and CDR2 is YYNGEE. The CDR3 sequence: CASSPRPTSGSGNEQYF. The CDR3 DNA reads TGTGCCAGCAGCCCAAGACCGACTAGCGGGAGCGGTAACGAGCAGTACTTC.

The chain recombines TRBV20-1 with TRBJ2-7; no clear D. Per germline, CDR1 DFQATT and CDR2 SNEGSKA (reference sequence). The V end was cut by 3 bases, the J end by 2 bases, with 11 bases between. The CDR3 contains 13 residues. The CDR3 DNA reads TGCAGTGCTAGTCTCCCAGGTACCTACGAGCAGTACTTC. It encodes CSASLPGTYEQYF.

This sequence joins TRBV19 and TRBJ1-1; no clear D. The CDR3 is made up of 14 amino acids. The V and J ends lost 1 base and 4 bases respectively, with 10 bases between them. CDR1 is LNHDA and CDR2 is SQIVND in the germline V gene (reference sequence). The CDR3 DNA sequence: TGTGCCAGTAGTATAGGAGGGAGTGGCACTGAAGCTTTCTTT. Its protein product is CASSIGGSGTEAFF.

V gene TRBV13 combines with J gene TRBJ2-7; the D is unclear. Germline V gene lookup returns CDR1 PRHDT and CDR2 FYEKMQ (reference sequence). V lost 1 base and J lost 6, with 16 bases in between. The CDR3 is made up of 15 amino acids. The CDR3 bases are TGTGCCAGCAGCTTAGTAGGCGACAAAAGCTTCGAGCAGTACTTC. Amino acids: CASSLVGDKSFEQYF.

The chain carries TRBV19 and TRBJ2-5, with D possibly matching TRBD2 (7 bases). Germline CDR1 LNHDA, CDR2 SQIVND (reference sequence). The V and J ends lost 1 base and 5 bases respectively, with 17 bases between them. The CDR3 length is 16 residues. The CDR3: CASSIGFGGRLETQYF. CDR3 sequence (DNA): TGTGCCAGTAGTATAGGGTTCGGGGGGCGCTTGGAGACCCAGTACTTC.

J is TRBJ1-1 and V is TRBV19, with a possible D match to TRBD1 (6 bases). Germline V gene lookup returns CDR1 LNHDA and CDR2 SQIVND (reference sequence). Trimming took 8 bases from V and 0 from J, leaving 16 bases between them. The CDR3 sequence is 15 residues long. The CDR3 DNA sequence: TGTGCCAGTCGGAAGGGGGTCCGCCTGAACACTGAAGCTTTCTTT. Its protein product is CASRKGVRLNTEAFF.

The genes are TRBV2 and TRBJ2-7; 7 bases align to TRBD1. J gave up 0 bases and V 6 bases, and 5 bases lay outside the gene matches. This CDR3 contains 14 residues. Germline values: CDR1 SNHLY, CDR2 FYNNEI. The CDR3: CASSSTGVSYEQYF. DNA for the CDR3: TGTGCCAGCAGCTCTACAGGGGTCTCCTACGAGCAGTACTTC.

The J gene is TRBJ2-1, the V gene TRBV2, with D possibly being TRBD2 (6 bases). Germline V CDR1 and CDR2: SNHLY, FYNNEI. The V gene lost 10 bases and the J gene lost 4 bases, with 17 bases spanning the gap. This CDR3 has 14 amino acids. The chain's CDR3 is CANKAGLTYNEQFF. For the CDR3, the DNA is TGTGCCAACAAAGCGGGCTTGACGTACAATGAGCAGTTCTTC.

This clone was picked up one time. The chain combines TRBV19 with TRBJ1-5; D gene uncertain. V lost 7 bases and J lost 0, with 7 bases in between. The CDR3 consists of 13 residues. The V gene's germline CDR1 is LNHDA and CDR2 SQIVND (reference sequence). This chain's CDR3 is CASNQNSNQPQHF. CDR3 DNA sequence: TGTGCCAGTAACCAGAATAGCAATCAGCCCCAGCATTTT.

The chain uses TRBV5-1 and TRBJ1-1; TRBD1 matches at 7 bases. This CDR3 comprises 15 residues. The V gene's germline CDR1 is SGHRS and CDR2 YFSETQ. V lost 0 bases to trimming and J lost 1 base; unmatched junction nucleotides: 3. Written as DNA, the CDR3 is TGCGCCAGCAGCTTGGCACAGGGGTCGAACACTGAAGCTTTCTTT. This encodes CASSLAQGSNTEAFF. The full variable domain, rest sourced from reference TRBV5-1 and TRBJ1-1, is KAGVTQTPRYLIKTRGQQVTLSCSPISGHRSVSWYQQTPGQGLQFLFEYFSETQRNKGNFPGRFSGRQFSNSRSEMNVSTLELGDSALYLCASSLAQGSNTEAFFGQGTRLTVV.

As DNA, the CDR3 is TGTGCCAGCAGTGAACGGCTAGCGGGGATACTCACCGGGGAGCTGTTTTTT. This codes for CASSERLAGILTGELFF. The J gene is TRBJ2-2, the V gene TRBV2; 9 positions agree with TRBD2. V lost 2 bases, J lost 4 bases, and 8 bases stayed unmatched. This CDR3 spans 17 amino acids. Germline V CDR1 and CDR2: SNHLY, FYNNEI. The full variable domain, rest sourced from reference TRBV2 and TRBJ2-2, is EPEVTQTPSHQVTQMGQEVILRCVPISNHLYFYWYRQILGQKVEFLVSFYNNEISEKSEIFDDQFSVERPDGSNFTLKIRSTKLEDSAMYFCASSERLAGILTGELFFGEGSRLTVL.

This clone was found once. The chain joins TRBV9 to TRBJ1-1, with 7 bases fitting TRBD1. CDR3 length equals 12 residues. With 4 bases clipped from V and 5 bases from J, the junction kept 2 bases outside the gene matches. CDR1 and CDR2 (germline): SGDLS, YYNGEE. CDR3 coding DNA: TGTGCCAGCAGCCAGGGGGATACTGAAGCTTTCTTT. Its protein product is CASSQGDTEAFF.

The gene calls are TRBV10-2 and TRBJ2-3, with TRBD2 matching 8 bases. Germline assignment: CDR1 WSHSY and CDR2 SAAADI. The CDR3 length is 14 residues. J lost 0 bases, V lost 7 bases, and 3 bases had no gene match. This chain's CDR3 is CASKRLASTDTQYF. As DNA, the CDR3 is TGCGCCAGCAAAAGACTAGCGAGCACAGATACGCAGTATTTT.

The CDR3 DNA reads as TGTGCCAGCAGCTCCCCGGACAGGGTATCAGAGACCCAGTACTTC. It is translated as CASSSPDRVSETQYF. The gene calls are TRBV7-6 and TRBJ2-5; 8 bases fit TRBD1. After removal of 4 bases from V and 4 bases from J, the junction contained 8 bases not matched to a gene. Germline values: CDR1 SGHVS, CDR2 FNYEAQ. The CDR3 extends over 15 amino acids.

This clone was seen a few times. This rearrangement joins TRBV28 to TRBJ2-5, with D perhaps matching TRBD2 (6 bases). Germline V gene lookup returns CDR1 MDHEN and CDR2 SYDVKM. The CDR3 extends over 15 amino acids. The V end was cut by 7 bases, the J end by 2 bases, with 17 bases between. The CDR3 region is CASTFLNSGQETQYF. The CDR3 DNA reads TGTGCCAGCACCTTCTTGAATAGCGGACAAGAGACCCAGTACTTC.

The chain combines TRBV3-1 (or the pseudogene TRBV3-2) with TRBJ2-5, with D hard to call. CDR1 and CDR2 (germline): LGHDT, YNNKEL (reference sequence). V lost 3 bases and J 1 base, leaving 9 bases between the germline ends. This CDR3 is 14 amino acids long. CDR3: CASSQGSTQETQYF. CDR3 in DNA: TGTGCCAGCAGCCAGGGTAGCACCCAAGAGACCCAGTACTTC.

V gene TRBV6-5 combines with J gene TRBJ1-6; 7 bases match TRBD1. CDR3 length: 14 residues. The germline CDR1 and CDR2 sequences are MNHEY and SVGAGI. V trimming: 8 bases; J trimming: 7 bases; junction bases outside the gene matches: 8. The CDR3: CASSDRVSNSPLHF. The CDR3 coding sequence is TGTGCCAGCTCCGACAGGGTTAGCAATTCACCCCTCCACTTT.

The chain employs TRBV19 and TRBJ1-2; TRBD1 matches at 8 bases. Germline V lookup: CDR1 LNHDA, CDR2 SQIVND (reference sequence). The CDR3 spans 11 residues. V was pared by 9 bases and J by 7 bases, with 4 bases of the junction left unmatched. CDR3 DNA sequence: TGTGCCAGCCGGACAGGGTTTGGCTACACCTTC. It translates to CASRTGFGYTF.

The chain joins TRBV7-2 to TRBJ2-1; D is undetermined. The CDR3 covers 14 residues. CDR1 SGHTA and CDR2 FQGNSA come from the germline V gene. Trimming pared 2 bases from V and 3 bases from J, leaving 8 bases between. The CDR3 DNA is TGTGCCAGCAGCTTATCCAGCGTCTACAATGAGCAGTTCTTC. Amino acid sequence: CASSLSSVYNEQFF. Using reference TRBV7-2 and TRBJ2-1 for the parts outside the CDR3, the full variable domain is GAGVSQSPSNKVTEKGKDVELRCDPISGHTALYWYRQSLGQGLEFLIYFQGNSAPDKSGLPSDRFSAERTGGSVSTLTIQRTQQEDSAVYLCASSLSSVYNEQFFGPGTRLTVL.

The chain employs TRBV29-1 and TRBJ1-2, with D unresolved. V dropped 4 bases and J dropped 3 bases, with 9 bases sitting between them. This CDR3 region has 12 residues. The germline gives CDR1 SQVTM, CDR2 ANQGSEA. This CDR3 is CSVAIGDYGYTF. In DNA, the CDR3 is TGCAGCGTTGCGATCGGGGACTATGGCTACACCTTC. Combining the CDR3 with reference TRBV29-1 and TRBJ1-2 gives the whole variable domain SAVISQKPSRDICQRGTSLTIQCQVDSQVTMMFWYRQQPGQSLTLIATANQGSEATYESGFVIDKFPISRPNLTFSTLTVSNMSPEDSSIYLCSVAIGDYGYTFGSGTRLTVV.

J is TRBJ2-7 and V is TRBV6-5; tentatively, D is TRBD2 (5 bases). This CDR3 region has 13 residues. In germline, CDR1 is MNHEY, CDR2 SVGAGI. V was trimmed by 4 bases and J by 5 bases, leaving 12 bases between them. The DNA of the CDR3 is TGTGCCAGCAGTTTTGACGGAGGAGACGAGCAGTACTTC. Amino acid sequence: CASSFDGGDEQYF.

The genes are TRBV5-4 and TRBJ2-5, with 8 bases that match TRBD1. Germline V gene sequence: CDR1 SGHNT, CDR2 YYREEE (reference sequence). The length of the CDR3 is 14 residues. V gave up 0 bases and J gave up 2 bases; unmatched junction bases: 0. CDR3 in DNA: TGTGCCAGCAGCTTGGGGGACAGGCAAGAGACCCAGTACTTC. Its translation: CASSLGDRQETQYF.